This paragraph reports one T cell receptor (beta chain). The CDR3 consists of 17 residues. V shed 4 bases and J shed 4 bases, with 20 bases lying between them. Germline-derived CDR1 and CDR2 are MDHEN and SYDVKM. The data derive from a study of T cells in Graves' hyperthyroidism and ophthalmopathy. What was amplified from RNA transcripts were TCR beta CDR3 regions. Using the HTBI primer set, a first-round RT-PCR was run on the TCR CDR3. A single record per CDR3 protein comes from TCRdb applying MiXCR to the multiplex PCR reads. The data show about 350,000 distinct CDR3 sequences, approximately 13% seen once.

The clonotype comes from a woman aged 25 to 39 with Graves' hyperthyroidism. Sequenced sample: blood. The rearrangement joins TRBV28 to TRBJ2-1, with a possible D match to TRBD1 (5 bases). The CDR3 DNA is TGTGCCAGCAGTTCCTACCACAGGAGAACCTATTACAATGAGCAGTTCTTC. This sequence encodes CASSSYHRRTYYNEQFF.